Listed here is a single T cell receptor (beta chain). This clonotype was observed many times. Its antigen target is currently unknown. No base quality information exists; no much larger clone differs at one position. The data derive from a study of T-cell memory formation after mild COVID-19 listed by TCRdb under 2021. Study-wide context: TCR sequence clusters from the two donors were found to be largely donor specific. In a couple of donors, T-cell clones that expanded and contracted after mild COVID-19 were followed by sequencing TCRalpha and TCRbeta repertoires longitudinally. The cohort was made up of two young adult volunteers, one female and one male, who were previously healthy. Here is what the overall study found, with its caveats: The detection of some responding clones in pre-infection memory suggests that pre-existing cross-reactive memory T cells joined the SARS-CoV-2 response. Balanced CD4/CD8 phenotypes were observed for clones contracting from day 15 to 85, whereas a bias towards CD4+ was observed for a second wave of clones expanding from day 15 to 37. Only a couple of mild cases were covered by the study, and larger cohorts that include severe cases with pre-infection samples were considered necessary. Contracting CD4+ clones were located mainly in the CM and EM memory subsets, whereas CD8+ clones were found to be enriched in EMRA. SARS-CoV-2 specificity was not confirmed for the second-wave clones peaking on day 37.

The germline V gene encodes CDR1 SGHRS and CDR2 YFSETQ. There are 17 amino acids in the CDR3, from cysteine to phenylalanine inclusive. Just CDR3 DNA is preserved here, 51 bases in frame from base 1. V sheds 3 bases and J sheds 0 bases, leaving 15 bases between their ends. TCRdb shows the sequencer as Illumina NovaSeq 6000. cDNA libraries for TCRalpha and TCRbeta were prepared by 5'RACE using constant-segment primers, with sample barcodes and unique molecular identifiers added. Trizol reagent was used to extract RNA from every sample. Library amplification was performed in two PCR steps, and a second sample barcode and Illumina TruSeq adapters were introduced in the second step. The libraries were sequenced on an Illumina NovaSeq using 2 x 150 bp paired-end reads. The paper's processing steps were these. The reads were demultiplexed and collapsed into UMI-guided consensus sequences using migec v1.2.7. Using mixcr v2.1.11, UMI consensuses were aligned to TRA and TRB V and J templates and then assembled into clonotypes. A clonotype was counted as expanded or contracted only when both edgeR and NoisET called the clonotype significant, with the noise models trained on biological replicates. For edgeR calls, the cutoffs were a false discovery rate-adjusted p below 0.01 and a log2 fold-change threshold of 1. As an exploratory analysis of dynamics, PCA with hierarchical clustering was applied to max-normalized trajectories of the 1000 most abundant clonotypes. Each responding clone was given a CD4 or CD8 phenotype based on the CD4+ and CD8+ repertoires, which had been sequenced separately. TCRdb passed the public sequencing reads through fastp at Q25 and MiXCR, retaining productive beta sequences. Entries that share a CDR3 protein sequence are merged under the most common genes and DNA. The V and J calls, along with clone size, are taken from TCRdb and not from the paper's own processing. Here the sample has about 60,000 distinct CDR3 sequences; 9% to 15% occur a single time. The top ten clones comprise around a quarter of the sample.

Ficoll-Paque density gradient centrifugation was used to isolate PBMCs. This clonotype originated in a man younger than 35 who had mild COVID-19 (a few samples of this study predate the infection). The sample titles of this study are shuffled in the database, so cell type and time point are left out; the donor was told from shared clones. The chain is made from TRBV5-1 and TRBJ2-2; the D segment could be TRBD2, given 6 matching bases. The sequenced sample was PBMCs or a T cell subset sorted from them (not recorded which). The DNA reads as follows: TGCGCCAGCAGCTACCTAGCGCCTACCGCGAACACCGGGGAGCTGTTTTTT. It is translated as CASSYLAPTANTGELFF.